The table lists the clone carrying this TCR beta chain with many counts. Its antigen remains unknown. The data originate from a study of post-analysis software for immune sequencing data. The overall study: Some patients lacked subtype; others had relapsing-remitting, secondary progressive or progressive-relapsing disease. Whole-study findings and limits: Significantly decreased normalized Chao1 diversity was recorded for multiple sclerosis patients relative to controls. F measure showed strong co-clustering of same-batch samples. About five TRBV segments, including TRBV5-6, TRBV5-1 and TRBV20-1, were more frequent in patients than controls.

Presence of unique molecular identifiers characterized the TCR beta cDNA libraries. It was from roughly 1.1 to 9.2 million T cells that about half a million cDNA molecules came. TCRdb recomputed calls from the PCR reads with MiXCR, one row per CDR3 protein. The data contain approximately 250,000 distinct CDR3 sequences, just over 35% of them seen just once; the ten biggest clones take up 4% to 6%. CDR1 and CDR2 (germline): SQVTM, ANQGSEA. V was pared by 8 bases and J by 2 bases, with 15 bases between. The length of the CDR3 is 13 residues. V usage is TRBV29-1 and J usage is TRBJ1-1; the D gene is possibly TRBD1 (6 bases). Sample: blood. The source of this sequence is a girl aged 5-17 years with multiple sclerosis. CDR3 nucleotides: TGCAGCCTTTCCGGGACAATTAACACTGAAGCTTTCTTT. It is translated as CSLSGTINTEAFF.